A single sample gave rise to the 10 T cell receptor beta chains below, sequenced in a study of T cells after yellow fever vaccination. TCRdb itself ran the 5' RACE reads through MiXCR, one entry per CDR3 protein. The sample records over 300,000 distinct CDR3 sequences, roughly 4% being singletons. The sequenced sample was PBMCs, obtained on the day of the yellow fever booster vaccination. The receptors were gathered from a man between 18 and 35 years old who received the YFV17D yellow fever vaccine.

This chain connects TRBV29-1 to TRBJ2-5; the D is unclear. This CDR3 region has 13 residues. Germline V lookup: CDR1 SQVTM, CDR2 ANQGSEA. The ends were cut back, 2 bases at V and 5 bases at J, with 12 bases in the middle. This chain's CDR3 is CSVERNHPETQYF. The CDR3 coding sequence is TGCAGCGTTGAAAGGAACCATCCGGAGACCCAGTACTTC.

This clonotype was picked up many times. The chain uses TRBV7-9 and TRBJ2-4; D is unresolved. V lost 2 bases and J 6 bases, leaving 20 bases between the germline ends. CDR3 length: 17 amino acids. The germline gives CDR1 SEHNR, CDR2 FQNEAQ (reference sequence). Written as DNA, the CDR3 is TGTGCCAGCAGCTTATCTGGTGACGCCAAGCTGAGAAACATTCAGTACTTC. It codes for CASSLSGDAKLRNIQYF.

This clonotype was observed many times. This chain connects TRBV29-1 to TRBJ1-1; 9 positions agree with TRBD1. With V trimmed by 5 bases and J by 11 bases, 9 bases remained unmatched. Germline CDR1 is SQVTM and CDR2 is ANQGSEA. This CDR3 region has 12 residues. CDR3 loop: CSVSGTGRRAFF. CDR3 sequence (DNA): TGCAGCGTTTCCGGGACAGGGCGGAGGGCTTTCTTT.

The genes are TRBV24-1 and TRBJ2-5, with 9 bases lining up with TRBD2. V lost 2 bases to trimming and J lost 5 bases; unmatched junction nucleotides: 2. Germline CDR1 is KGHDR and CDR2 is SFDVKD. This CDR3 comprises 14 residues. CDR3: CATSDSLAGETQYF. The CDR3 nucleotides are TGTGCCACCAGTGATTCCCTAGCGGGGGAGACCCAGTACTTC.

This clonotype showed up many times. The V call is TRBV4-1, the J call TRBJ1-4, with D tentatively TRBD1 (6 bases). Trimming stripped 2 bases from V and 7 bases from J, with 14 bases between. There are 15 residues in the CDR3. CDR1 is MGHRA and CDR2 is YSYEKL in the germline V gene. CDR3 DNA sequence: TGCGCCAGCAGCCAACAAACAGGGTCAAGTGAAAAACTGTTTTTT. The encoded protein is CASSQQTGSSEKLFF.

This clonotype was picked up a small number of times. CDR3 in DNA: TGCGCCAGCAGCTTGTCTCCTACAGGGGGCATCTATGGCTACACCTTC. Protein: CASSLSPTGGIYGYTF. The chain is built from TRBV5-1 and TRBJ1-2; 9 bases are shared with TRBD1. CDR3 size: 16 residues. Looked up from germline, CDR1 is SGHRS and CDR2 is YFSETQ. J gave up 4 bases and V 1 base, and 8 bases lay outside the gene matches.

This clonotype occurred many times. The chain combines TRBV4-3 with TRBJ1-1; D not resolved. Germline V gene lookup returns CDR1 LGHNA and CDR2 YSLEER. V shed 0 bases and J shed 4 bases, with 12 bases lying between them. This CDR3 spans 15 amino acids. The CDR3 sequence is CASSQDVSGVTEAFF. CDR3 DNA: TGCGCCAGCAGCCAAGATGTCAGTGGGGTCACTGAAGCTTTCTTT.

This clonotype was recorded at least ten times. The chain uses TRBV28 and TRBJ2-5; tentative D call: TRBD2 (6 bases). Trimming left V 8 bases short and J 4 bases short, with 11 bases between. CDR1 is MDHEN, CDR2 SYDVKM, per germline. This CDR3 is built from 12 residues. CDR3 in amino acids: CASRRGSETQYF. CDR3 nucleotide sequence: TGTGCCAGCCGGAGGGGCTCAGAGACCCAGTACTTC.

This clonotype was detected ten times or more. CDR3 DNA: TGTGCCAGCAGCCTGCTGGAAAACATTCAGTACTTC. Translated, it gives CASSLLENIQYF. The chain combines TRBV7-2 with TRBJ2-4, with D unclear. CDR3 length: 12 residues. The V end lost 5 bases, the J end lost 5 bases, and 7 bases lay between the germline ends. CDR1 SGHTA and CDR2 FQGNSA come from the germline V gene.

This clonotype was recorded many times. The chain is built from TRBV5-1 and TRBJ1-3; D is unresolved. Germline-derived CDR1 and CDR2 are SGHRS and YFSETQ. This CDR3 has 16 amino acids. The V end was cut by 2 bases, the J end by 0 bases, with 12 bases between. The CDR3 loop reads CASSLTETYSGNTIYF. The DNA for the CDR3 is TGCGCCAGCAGCTTAACGGAAACCTACTCTGGAAACACCATATATTTT.